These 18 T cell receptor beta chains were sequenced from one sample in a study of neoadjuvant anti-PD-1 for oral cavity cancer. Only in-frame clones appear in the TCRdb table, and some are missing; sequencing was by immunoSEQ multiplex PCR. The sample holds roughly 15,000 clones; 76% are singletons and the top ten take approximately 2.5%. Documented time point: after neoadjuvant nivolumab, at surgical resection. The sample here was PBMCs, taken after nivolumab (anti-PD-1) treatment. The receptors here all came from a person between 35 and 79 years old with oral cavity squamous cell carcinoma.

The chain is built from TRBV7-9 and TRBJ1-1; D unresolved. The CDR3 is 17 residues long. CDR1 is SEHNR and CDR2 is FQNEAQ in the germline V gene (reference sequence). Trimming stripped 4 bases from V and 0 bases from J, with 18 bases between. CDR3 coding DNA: TGTGCCAGCAGCTCGCGTAGGGCAGGATACATGAACACTGAAGCTTTCTTT. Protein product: CASSSRRAGYMNTEAFF.

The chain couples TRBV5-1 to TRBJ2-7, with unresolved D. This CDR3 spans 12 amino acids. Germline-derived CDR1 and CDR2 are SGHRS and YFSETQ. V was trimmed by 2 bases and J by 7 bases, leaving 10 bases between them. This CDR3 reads CASSLGSREQYF. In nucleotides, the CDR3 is TGCGCCAGCAGCTTAGGCTCTAGGGAGCAGTACTTC.

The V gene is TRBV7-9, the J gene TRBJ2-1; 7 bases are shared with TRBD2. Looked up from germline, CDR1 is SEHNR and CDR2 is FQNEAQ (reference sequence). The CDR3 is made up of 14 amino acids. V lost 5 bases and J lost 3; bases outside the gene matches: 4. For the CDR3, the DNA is TGTGCCAGCAGCGATCTAGCGGACTACAATGAGCAGTTCTTC. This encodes CASSDLADYNEQFF.

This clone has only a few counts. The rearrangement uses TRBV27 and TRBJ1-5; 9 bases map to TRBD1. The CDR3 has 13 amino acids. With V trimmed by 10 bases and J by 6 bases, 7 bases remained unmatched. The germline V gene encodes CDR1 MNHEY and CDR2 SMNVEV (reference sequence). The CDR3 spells CATQPTGGQPQHF. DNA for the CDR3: TGTGCCACTCAGCCGACAGGGGGTCAGCCCCAGCATTTT.

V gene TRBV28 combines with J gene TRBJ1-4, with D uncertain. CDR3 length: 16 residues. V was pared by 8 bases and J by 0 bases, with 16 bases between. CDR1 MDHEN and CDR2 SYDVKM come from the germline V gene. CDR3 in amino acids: CASQSPPRPTNEKLFF. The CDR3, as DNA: TGTGCCAGCCAATCCCCCCCACGGCCAACTAATGAAAAACTGTTTTTT. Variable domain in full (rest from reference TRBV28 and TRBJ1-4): DVKVTQSSRYLVKRTGEKVFLECVQDMDHENMFWYRQDPGLGLRLIYFSYDVKMKEKGDIPEGYSVSREKKERFSLILESASTNQTSMYLCASQSPPRPTNEKLFFGSGTQLSVL.

The CDR3 nucleotides are TGTGCCAGCAGCTCCGGGTCACCGGCGGGAGTGGGGACCGGGGAGCTGTTTTTT. As protein: CASSSGSPAGVGTGELFF. The chain uses TRBV5-4 and TRBJ2-2, with 7 positions matching TRBD2. The V and J ends lost 3 bases and 5 bases, in that order; junction bases with no gene match: 16. The germline V gene has CDR1 SGHNT and CDR2 YYREEE (reference sequence). The CDR3 spans 18 residues.

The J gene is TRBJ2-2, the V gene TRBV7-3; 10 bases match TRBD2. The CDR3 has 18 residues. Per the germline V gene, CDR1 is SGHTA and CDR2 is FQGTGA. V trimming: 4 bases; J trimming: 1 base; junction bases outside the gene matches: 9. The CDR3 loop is CASSSKPGLAMNTGELFF. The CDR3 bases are TGTGCCAGCAGCTCTAAACCGGGACTAGCGATGAACACCGGGGAGCTGTTTTTT.

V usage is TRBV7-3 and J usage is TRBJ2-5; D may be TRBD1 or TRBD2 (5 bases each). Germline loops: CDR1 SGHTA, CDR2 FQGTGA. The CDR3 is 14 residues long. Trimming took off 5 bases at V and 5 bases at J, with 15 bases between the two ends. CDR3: CASSPSSWGETQYF. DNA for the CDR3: TGTGCCAGCAGCCCGTCGTCCTGGGGGGAGACCCAGTACTTC.

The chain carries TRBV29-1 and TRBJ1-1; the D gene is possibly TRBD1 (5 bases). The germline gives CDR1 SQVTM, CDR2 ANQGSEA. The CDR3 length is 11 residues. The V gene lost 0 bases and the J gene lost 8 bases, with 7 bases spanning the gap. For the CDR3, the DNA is TGCAGCGTTGAAGATCCAGGGGAAGCTTTCTTT. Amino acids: CSVEDPGEAFF.

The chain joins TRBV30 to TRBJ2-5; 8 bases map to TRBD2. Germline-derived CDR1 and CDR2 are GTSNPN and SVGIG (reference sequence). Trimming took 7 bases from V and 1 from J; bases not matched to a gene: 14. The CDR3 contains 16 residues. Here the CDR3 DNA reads TGTGCCTTACACCTAGCGGGTAGGGCTTTCCAAGAGACCCAGTACTTC. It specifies CALHLAGRAFQETQYF.

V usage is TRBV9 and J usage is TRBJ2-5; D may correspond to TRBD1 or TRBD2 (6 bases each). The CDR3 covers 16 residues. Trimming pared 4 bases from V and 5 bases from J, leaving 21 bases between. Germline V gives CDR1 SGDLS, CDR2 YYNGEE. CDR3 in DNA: TGTGCCAGCAGCCCACCCGGAGGGGGAACGGCCGAGACCCAGTACTTC. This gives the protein CASSPPGGGTAETQYF. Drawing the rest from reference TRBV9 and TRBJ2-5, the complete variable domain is DSGVTQTPKHLITATGQRVTLRCSPRSGDLSVYWYQQSLDQGLQFLIQYYNGEERAKGNILERFSAQQFPDLHSELNLSSLELGDSALYFCASSPPGGGTAETQYFGPGTRLLVL.

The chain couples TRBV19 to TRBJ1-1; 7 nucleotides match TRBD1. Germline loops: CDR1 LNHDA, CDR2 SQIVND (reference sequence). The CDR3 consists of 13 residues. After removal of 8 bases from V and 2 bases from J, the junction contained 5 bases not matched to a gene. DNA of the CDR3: TGTGCCAGTGCGGGACAGAGAAACACTGAAGCTTTCTTT. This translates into CASAGQRNTEAFF. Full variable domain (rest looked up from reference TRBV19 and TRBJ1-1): DGGITQSPKYLFRKEGQNVTLSCEQNLNHDAMYWYRQDPGQGLRLIYYSQIVNDFQKGDIAEGYSVSREKKESFPLTVTSAQKNPTAFYLCASAGQRNTEAFFGQGTRLTVV.

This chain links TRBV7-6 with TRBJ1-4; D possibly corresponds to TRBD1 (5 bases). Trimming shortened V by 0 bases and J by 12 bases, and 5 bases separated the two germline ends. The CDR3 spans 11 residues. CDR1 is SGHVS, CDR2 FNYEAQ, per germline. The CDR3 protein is CASSLAGELFF. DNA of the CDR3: TGTGCCAGCAGCTTAGCGGGGGAACTGTTTTTT. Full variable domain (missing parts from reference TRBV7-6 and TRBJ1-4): GAGVSQSPRYKVTKRGQDVALRCDPISGHVSLYWYRQALGQGPEFLTYFNYEAQQDKSGLPNDRFSAERPEGSISTLTIQRTEQRDSAMYRCASSLAGELFFGSGTQLSVL.

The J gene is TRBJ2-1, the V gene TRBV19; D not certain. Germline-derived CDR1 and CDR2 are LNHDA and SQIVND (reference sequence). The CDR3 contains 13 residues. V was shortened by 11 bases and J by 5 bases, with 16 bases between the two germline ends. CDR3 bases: TGTGCCGCGGCGAGCTGGGCGGACAATGAGCAGTTCTTC. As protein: CAAASWADNEQFF.

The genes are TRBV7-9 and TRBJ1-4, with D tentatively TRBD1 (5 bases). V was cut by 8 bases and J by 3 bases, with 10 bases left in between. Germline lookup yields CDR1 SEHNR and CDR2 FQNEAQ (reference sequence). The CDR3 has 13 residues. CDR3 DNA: TGTGCCAGCGCCGGGGCAGCTAATGAAAAACTGTTTTTT. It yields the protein CASAGAANEKLFF.

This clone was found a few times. This chain's CDR3 is CASTMTGTAYEQYF. DNA for the CDR3: TGTGCCAGTACCATGACAGGGACCGCCTACGAGCAGTACTTC. The chain is built from TRBV7-9 and TRBJ2-7; 7 bases map to TRBD1. Germline V gene data show CDR1 as SEHNR and CDR2 as FQNEAQ (reference sequence). This CDR3 region has 14 residues. V lost 9 bases, J lost 2 bases, and 10 bases stayed unmatched.

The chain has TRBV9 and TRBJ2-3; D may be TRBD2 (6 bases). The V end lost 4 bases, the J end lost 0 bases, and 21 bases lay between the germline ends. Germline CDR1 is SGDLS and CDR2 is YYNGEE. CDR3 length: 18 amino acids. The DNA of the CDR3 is TGTGCCAGCAGCCCTCGACGGGGTCTAGCGACTAGCACAGATACGCAGTATTTT. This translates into CASSPRRGLATSTDTQYF.

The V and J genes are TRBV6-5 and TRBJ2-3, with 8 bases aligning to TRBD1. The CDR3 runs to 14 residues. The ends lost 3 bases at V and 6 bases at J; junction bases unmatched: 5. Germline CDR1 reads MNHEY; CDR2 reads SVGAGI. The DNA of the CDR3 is TGTGCCAGCAGTTATAATCGACAGGGGGATACGCAGTATTTT. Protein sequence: CASSYNRQGDTQYF.